This T cell receptor beta chain was sequenced during a study of T cell responses to AZD1222 COVID-19 vaccine. CDR1 is SGHRS and CDR2 is YFSETQ in the germline V gene. Germline trimming cut 0 bases from V and 4 bases from J; bases unmatched to any gene: 2. The CDR3 totals 15 residues. The method was immunoSEQ multiplex PCR; TCRdb's version includes in-frame clones alone and lacks a portion of them. The repertoire consists of 60,000 to 80,000 clones, with about 87% occurring once and the leading ten covering approximately 5%. The V gene is TRBV5-1, the J gene TRBJ2-7, with 12 nucleotides matching TRBD2. This TCR derives from an adult in good health. Here the sequenced sample was peripheral blood, taken on day 0 of AZD1222 vaccination. The CDR3 coding sequence is TGCGCCAGCAGCTTGGGGGGGACTAGCGGGTACGAGCAGTACTTC. Its translation: CASSLGGTSGYEQYF.